Following are 18 T cell receptor beta chains from one sample sequenced in a study of blood T cell repertoires in COVID-19. Clones were read by immunoSEQ multiplex PCR, and TCRdb kept only the in-frame ones, dropping some. This table has about 120,000 clones, around 88% appearing once. Input material: peripheral blood. The receptors were sampled from a woman in her fifties or sixties with active or convalescent COVID-19.

This clone was detected only a few times. Here the CDR3 reads CASSLMDSSYNEQFF. The CDR3 bases are TGTGCCAGCAGCCTTATGGACAGCTCCTACAATGAGCAGTTCTTC. The chain is built from TRBV5-5 and TRBJ2-1; a weak D match, TRBD1 (6 bases). The V gene's germline CDR1 is SGHKS and CDR2 YYEKEE (reference sequence). Trimming removed 4 bases from V and 0 bases from J, with 11 bases in between. This CDR3 is built from 15 residues.

V is TRBV6-2 or TRBV6-3 and J is TRBJ2-7; D is perhaps TRBD2 (5 bases). CDR1 MNHEY and CDR2 SVGEGT come from the germline V gene. V was trimmed by 5 bases and J by 1 base, leaving 15 bases between them. The CDR3 is 15 amino acids. The CDR3 DNA follows: TGTGCCAGCAGTGATGGGAGCAGGCGATCCTACGAGCAGTACTTC. This sequence encodes CASSDGSRRSYEQYF.

The chain carries TRBV10-3 and TRBJ2-2, with 9 bases fitting TRBD1. Trimming removed 6 bases from V and 6 bases from J; junction bases left unmatched: 2. Germline V gives CDR1 ENHRY, CDR2 SYGVKD. CDR3 size: 13 residues. The CDR3 DNA reads as TGTGCCATCAGGGGGACAGGGTCCGGGGAGCTGTTTTTT. Its protein is CAIRGTGSGELFF.

The genes are TRBV2 and TRBJ1-5; D uncertain. Germline V gives CDR1 SNHLY, CDR2 FYNNEI. This CDR3 has 13 residues. V was trimmed by 7 bases and J by 5 bases, leaving 12 bases between them. The CDR3 sequence: CASNGESHQPQHF. The CDR3 DNA reads as TGTGCCAGCAACGGGGAGTCCCATCAGCCCCAGCATTTT.

The chain combines TRBV7-8 with TRBJ2-1; TRBD2 is a possible D gene (5 bases). V lost 5 bases and J lost 14, with 16 bases in between. The length of the CDR3 is 12 residues. Germline-derived CDR1 and CDR2 are SGHVS and FQNEAQ. The CDR3 sequence: CASSHAEGVKFF. CDR3 DNA sequence: TGTGCCAGCAGCCACGCAGAGGGTGTGAAGTTCTTC.

V is TRBV29-1 and J is TRBJ2-5; D is unclear. Germline values: CDR1 SQVTM, CDR2 ANQGSEA. Trimming left V 1 base short and J 4 bases short, with 7 bases between. The CDR3 extends over 12 amino acids. The DNA of the CDR3 is TGCAGCGTTGAAGGGAGTAGAGAGACCCAGTACTTC. Translating gives CSVEGSRETQYF.

This clone was detected only once. The chain links TRBV7-6 to TRBJ2-2, with 9 bases lining up with TRBD2. With V trimmed by 7 bases and J by 4 bases, 13 bases remained unmatched. The CDR3 contains 17 residues. The germline CDR1 and CDR2 sequences are SGHVS and FNYEAQ. The CDR3 protein is CASTQNRAGGPTGELFF. The DNA for the CDR3 is TGTGCCAGCACACAAAATCGGGCGGGAGGGCCCACCGGGGAGCTGTTTTTT.

Only one count was recorded for this clone. The chain couples TRBV28 to TRBJ2-5; no clear D. From germline, CDR1 is MDHEN and CDR2 SYDVKM. The CDR3 has 17 residues. V dropped 9 bases and J dropped 5 bases, with 28 bases sitting between them. The CDR3 loop is CARINDCPLSSVETQYF. CDR3 bases: TGTGCCAGAATAAATGACTGTCCGCTAAGTTCGGTGGAGACCCAGTACTTC. Full variable domain (outside the CDR3, taken from reference TRBV28 and TRBJ2-5): DVKVTQSSRYLVKRTGEKVFLECVQDMDHENMFWYRQDPGLGLRLIYFSYDVKMKEKGDIPEGYSVSREKKERFSLILESASTNQTSMYLCARINDCPLSSVETQYFGPGTRLLVL.

The CDR3 loop is CASRQGDSSPLHF. CDR3 bases: TGCGCCAGCAGACAGGGGGATAGTTCACCCCTCCACTTT. This sequence joins TRBV5-1 and TRBJ1-6; TRBD1 aligns across 8 bases. This CDR3 has 13 residues. Per germline, CDR1 SGHRS and CDR2 YFSETQ. With V trimmed by 5 bases and J by 9 bases, 4 bases remained unmatched.

V is TRBV9 and J is TRBJ1-6; TRBD1 matches 10 bases. Germline-derived CDR1 and CDR2 are SGDLS and YYNGEE. The CDR3 loop spans 14 amino acids. V was clipped by 4 bases and J by 10 bases; unmatched bases: 5. This CDR3 is CASSPGTGVSPLHF. The CDR3 DNA sequence: TGTGCCAGCAGCCCAGGGACAGGGGTCTCACCCCTCCACTTT.

This clone was counted once. CDR3 nucleotide sequence: TGTGCCAGCAGCGTCGACCCGGGACTAGGAGCCGAGCAGTACTTC. Translated: CASSVDPGLGAEQYF. The chain couples TRBV11-2 to TRBJ2-7; 8 nucleotides agree with TRBD2. Looked up from germline, CDR1 is SGHAT and CDR2 is FQNNGV. Trimming cost V 5 bases and J 6 bases; bases outside gene matches: 12. This CDR3 has 15 amino acids. Filled out from reference TRBV11-2 and TRBJ2-7, the complete variable domain reads EAGVAQSPRYKIIEKRQSVAFWCNPISGHATLYWYQQILGQGPKLLIQFQNNGVVDDSQLPKDRFSAERLKGVDSTLKIQPAKLEDSAVYLCASSVDPGLGAEQYFGPGTRLTVT.

This clone was observed a few times. The chain carries TRBV29-1 and TRBJ1-2; unclear D gene. Trimming stripped 7 bases from V and 8 bases from J, with 20 bases between. The V gene's germline CDR1 is SQVTM and CDR2 ANQGSEA. The CDR3 consists of 13 residues. The CDR3 protein is CSAELPTSWGYTF. The DNA of the CDR3 is TGCAGCGCCGAACTTCCAACCTCATGGGGCTACACCTTC.

The chain employs TRBV27 and TRBJ2-1, with D perhaps matching TRBD2 (6 bases). V lost 2 bases and J lost 7, with 12 bases in between. Germline loops: CDR1 MNHEY, CDR2 SMNVEV (reference sequence). The CDR3 consists of 14 residues. CDR3 residues: CASSLGGLVNEQFF. As DNA, the CDR3 is TGTGCCAGCAGTTTAGGGGGACTTGTGAATGAGCAGTTCTTC.

CDR3 in DNA: TGTGCCAGCAAAAGGCTAGCGGGAACAGATGAGCAGTTCTTC. Translated, it gives CASKRLAGTDEQFF. The chain has TRBV27 and TRBJ2-1; 9 bases line up with TRBD2. The ends lost 7 bases at V and 8 bases at J; junction bases unmatched: 9. This CDR3 contains 14 residues. Germline CDR1 MNHEY, CDR2 SMNVEV (reference sequence).

The J gene is TRBJ2-7, the V gene TRBV3-1 (or the pseudogene TRBV3-2); 9 bases are shared with TRBD1. The ends lost 4 bases at V and 5 bases at J; junction bases unmatched: 6. The germline V gene has CDR1 LGHDT and CDR2 YNNKEL (reference sequence). The CDR3 sequence is 14 residues long. CDR3 amino acids: CASSPRDRANEQYF. CDR3 bases: TGTGCCAGCAGCCCCCGGGACAGGGCCAACGAGCAGTACTTC.

V gene TRBV5-1 combines with J gene TRBJ1-5, with 7 nucleotides matching TRBD1. The CDR3 runs to 16 residues. The J segment lost 2 bases and the V segment lost 1 base, leaving 6 bases of the junction unmatched. The germline V gene has CDR1 SGHRS and CDR2 YFSETQ. In nucleotides, the CDR3 is TGCGCCAGCAGCTTGACAGGGGCTGGGGGCAATCAGCCCCAGCATTTT. Its protein is CASSLTGAGGNQPQHF.

This chain uses TRBV3-1 (or the pseudogene TRBV3-2) with TRBJ2-7; D remains ambiguous. The CDR3 totals 11 residues. The germline V gene has CDR1 LGHDT and CDR2 YNNKEL (reference sequence). The ends were cut back, 5 bases at V and 5 bases at J, with 7 bases in the middle. This chain's CDR3 is CASSVTHEQYF. As DNA, the CDR3 is TGTGCCAGCAGCGTCACACACGAGCAGTACTTC.

The chain is built from TRBV7-2 and TRBJ2-1, with D hard to call. The CDR3 contains 12 residues. Germline assignment: CDR1 SGHTA and CDR2 FQGNSA. V was clipped by 3 bases and J by 6 bases, with 6 bases between them. CDR3 coding DNA: TGTGCCAGCAGCTTCCCCGGCAATGAGCAGTTCTTC. Protein: CASSFPGNEQFF.